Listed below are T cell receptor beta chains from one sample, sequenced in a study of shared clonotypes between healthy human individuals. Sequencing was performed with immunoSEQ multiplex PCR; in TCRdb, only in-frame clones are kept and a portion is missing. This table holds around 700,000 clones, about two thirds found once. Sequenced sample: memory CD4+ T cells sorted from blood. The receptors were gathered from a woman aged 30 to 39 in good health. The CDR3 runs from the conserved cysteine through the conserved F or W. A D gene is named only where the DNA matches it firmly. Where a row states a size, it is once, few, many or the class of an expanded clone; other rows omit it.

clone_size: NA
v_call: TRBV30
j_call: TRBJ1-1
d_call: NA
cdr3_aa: CAWGADSKAFF
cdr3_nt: TGTGCCTGGGGGGCCGACAGTAAAGCTTTCTTT

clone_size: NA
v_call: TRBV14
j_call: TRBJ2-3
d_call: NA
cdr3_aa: CASNRFSTDTQYF
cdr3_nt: TGTGCCAGCAATAGGTTTAGCACAGATACGCAGTATTTT

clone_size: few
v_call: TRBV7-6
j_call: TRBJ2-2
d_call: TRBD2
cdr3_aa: CASSGLTSGSTGELFF
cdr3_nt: TGTGCCAGCAGCGGGCTTACTAGCGGGAGCACCGGGGAGCTGTTTTTT

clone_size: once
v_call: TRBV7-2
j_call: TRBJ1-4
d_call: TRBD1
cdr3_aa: CASSYLGTGNEKLFF
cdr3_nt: TGTGCCAGCAGCTACCTGGGGACAGGGAATGAAAAACTGTTTTTT

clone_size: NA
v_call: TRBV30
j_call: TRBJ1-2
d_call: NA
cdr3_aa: CAWSVELGGYTF
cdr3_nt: TGTGCCTGGAGTGTGGAACTAGGAGGCTACACCTTC

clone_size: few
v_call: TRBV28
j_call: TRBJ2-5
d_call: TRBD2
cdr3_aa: CASSLAAGLAEETQYF
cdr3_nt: TGTGCCAGCAGCTTAGCCGCCGGACTAGCGGAAGAGACCCAGTACTTC

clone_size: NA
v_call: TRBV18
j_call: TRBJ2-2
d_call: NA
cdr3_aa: CASSPPTATGELFF
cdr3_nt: TGTGCCAGCTCACCACCGACAGCCACCGGGGAGCTGTTTTTT

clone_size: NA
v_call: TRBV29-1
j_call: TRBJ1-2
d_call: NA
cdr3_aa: CSVGFPDRNYGYTF
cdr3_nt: TGCAGCGTTGGTTTCCCCGACAGAAACTATGGCTACACCTTC

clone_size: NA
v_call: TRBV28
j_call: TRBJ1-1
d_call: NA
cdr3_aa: CASNGGETEAFF
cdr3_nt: TGTGCCAGCAACGGGGGAGAAACTGAAGCTTTCTTT

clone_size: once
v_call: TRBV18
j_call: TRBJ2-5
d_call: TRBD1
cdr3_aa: CASSARDRGKETQYF
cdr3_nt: TGTGCCAGCTCCGCGAGGGACAGGGGGAAAGAGACCCAGTACTTC

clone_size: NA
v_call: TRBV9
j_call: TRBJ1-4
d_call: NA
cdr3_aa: CASSAPNGEKLFF
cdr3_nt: TGTGCCAGCAGCGCCCCGAATGGTGAAAAACTGTTTTTT

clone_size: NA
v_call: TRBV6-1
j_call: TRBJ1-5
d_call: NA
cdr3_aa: CASSEWGPPQHF
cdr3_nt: TGTGCCAGCAGTGAGTGGGGGCCGCCCCAGCATTTT

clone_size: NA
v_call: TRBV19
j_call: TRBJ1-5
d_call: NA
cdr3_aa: CASHSGQWGQPQHF
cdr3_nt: TGTGCCAGTCACTCGGGACAATGGGGGCAGCCCCAGCATTTT

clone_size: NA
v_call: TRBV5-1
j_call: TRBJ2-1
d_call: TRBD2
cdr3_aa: CASSLAGLAGITLNNEQFF
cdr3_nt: TGCGCCAGCAGCTTGGCCGGGCTAGCGGGAATAACCTTAAACAATGAGCAGTTCTTC

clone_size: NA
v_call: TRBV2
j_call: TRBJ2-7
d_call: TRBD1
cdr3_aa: CASTETGRRQYF
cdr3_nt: TGTGCCAGCACCGAGACAGGGAGACGACAGTACTTC

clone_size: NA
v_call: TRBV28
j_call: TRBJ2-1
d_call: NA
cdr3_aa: CASSLPGAATYNEQFF
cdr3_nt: TGTGCCAGCAGTCTACCGGGGGCCGCCACCTACAATGAGCAGTTCTTC

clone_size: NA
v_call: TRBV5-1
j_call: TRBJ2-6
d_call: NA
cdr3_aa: CASSQTGGRGSGANVLTF
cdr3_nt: TGCGCCAGCAGTCAGACAGGAGGTCGCGGGTCTGGGGCCAACGTCCTGACTTTC

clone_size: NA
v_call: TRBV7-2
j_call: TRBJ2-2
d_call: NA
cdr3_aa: CASSLALTGELFF
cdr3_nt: TGTGCCAGCAGCTTAGCGCTAACCGGGGAGCTGTTTTTT

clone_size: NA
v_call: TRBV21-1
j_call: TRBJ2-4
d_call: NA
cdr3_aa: CAIVGGAKNIQYF
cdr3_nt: TGTGCCATAGTGGGGGGAGCCAAAAACATTCAGTACTTC

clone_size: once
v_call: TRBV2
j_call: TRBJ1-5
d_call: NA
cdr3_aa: CASRPQFNQPQHF
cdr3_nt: TGTGCCAGCCGCCCACAGTTCAATCAGCCCCAGCATTTT

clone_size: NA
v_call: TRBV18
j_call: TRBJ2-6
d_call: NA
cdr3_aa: CASSPNSAASGANVLTF
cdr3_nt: TGTGCCAGCTCACCAAACAGTGCCGCCTCTGGGGCCAACGTCCTGACTTTC

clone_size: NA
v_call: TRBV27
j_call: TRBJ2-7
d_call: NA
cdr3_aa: CASSFRPTVVDEQYF
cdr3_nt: TGTGCCAGCAGTTTTCGTCCCACAGTAGTAGACGAGCAGTACTTC

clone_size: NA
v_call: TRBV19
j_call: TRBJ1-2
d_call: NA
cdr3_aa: CASKTGTELGGGYTF
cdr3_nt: TGTGCCAGTAAAACCGGGACGGAGCTTGGGGGCGGCTACACCTTC

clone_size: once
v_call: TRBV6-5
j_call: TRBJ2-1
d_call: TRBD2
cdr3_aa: CASGWLAGDNEQFF
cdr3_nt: TGTGCCAGCGGCTGGCTAGCGGGAGACAATGAGCAGTTCTTC

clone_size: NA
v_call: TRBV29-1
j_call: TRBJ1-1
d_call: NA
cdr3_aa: CSVSGGRVSTEAFF
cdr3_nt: TGCAGCGTCTCAGGCGGCAGGGTGAGCACTGAAGCTTTCTTT

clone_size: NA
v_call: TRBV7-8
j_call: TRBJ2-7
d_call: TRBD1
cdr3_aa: CASRRQGDPYEQYF
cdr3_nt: TGTGCCAGCAGGAGACAGGGGGACCCTTACGAGCAGTACTTC

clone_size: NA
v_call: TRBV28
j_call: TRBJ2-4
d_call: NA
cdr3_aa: CASSFHGRIGIQYF
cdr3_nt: TGTGCCAGCAGTTTTCACGGCAGGATCGGCATTCAGTACTTC

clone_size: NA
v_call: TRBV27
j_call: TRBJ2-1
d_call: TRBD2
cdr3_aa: CASSLLAGVAYNEQFF
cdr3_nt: TGTGCCAGCAGTTTATTAGCGGGAGTTGCCTACAATGAGCAGTTCTTC

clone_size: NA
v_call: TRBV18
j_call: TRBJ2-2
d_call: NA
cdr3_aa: CASSPSGVRTGELFF
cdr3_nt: TGTGCCAGCTCACCATCGGGAGTTCGGACCGGGGAGCTGTTTTTT

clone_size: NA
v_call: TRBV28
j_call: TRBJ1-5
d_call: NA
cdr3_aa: CASSTRTSPTGDTQHF
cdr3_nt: TGTGCCAGCAGTACCAGGACGAGCCCGACGGGGGATACGCAGCATTTT

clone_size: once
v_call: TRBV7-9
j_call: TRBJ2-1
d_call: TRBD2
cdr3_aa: CASSLVRTSESNEQFF
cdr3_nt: TGTGCCAGCAGCTTAGTAAGGACTAGCGAGAGCAATGAGCAGTTCTTC

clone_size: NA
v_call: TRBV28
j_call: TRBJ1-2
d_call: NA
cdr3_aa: CASSDTGTTGNYGYTF
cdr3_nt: TGTGCCAGCAGTGACACGGGGACGACGGGAAATTATGGCTACACCTTC

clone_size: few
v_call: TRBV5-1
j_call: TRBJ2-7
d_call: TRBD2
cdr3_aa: CASNKRTGGSPTYEQYF
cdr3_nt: TGCGCCAGCAACAAAAGGACTGGCGGGAGCCCCACCTACGAGCAGTACTTC

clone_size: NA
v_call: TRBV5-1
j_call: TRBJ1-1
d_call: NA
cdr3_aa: CASSLQTNTEAFF
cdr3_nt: TGCGCCAGCAGCTTGCAGACGAACACTGAAGCTTTCTTT

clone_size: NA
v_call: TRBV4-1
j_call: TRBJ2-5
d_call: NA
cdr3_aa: CASSQGVQETQYF
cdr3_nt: TGCGCCAGCAGCCAAGGGGTACAAGAGACCCAGTACTTC

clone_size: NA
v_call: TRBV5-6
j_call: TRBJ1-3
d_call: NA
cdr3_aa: CASSTLEGSANSGNTIYF
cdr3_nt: TGTGCCAGCAGCACCTTGGAAGGGAGCGCGAACTCTGGAAACACCATATATTTT

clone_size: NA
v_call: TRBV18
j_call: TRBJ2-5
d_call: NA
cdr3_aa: CASSPGETQYF
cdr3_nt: TGTGCCAGCTCACCGGGAGAGACCCAGTACTTC

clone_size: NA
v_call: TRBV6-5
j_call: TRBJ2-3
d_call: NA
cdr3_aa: CASSLGSSTDTQYF
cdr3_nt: TGTGCCAGCAGTTTGGGAAGTAGCACAGATACGCAGTATTTT

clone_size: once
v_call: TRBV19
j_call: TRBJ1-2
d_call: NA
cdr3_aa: CASSIEMAAQNGYTF
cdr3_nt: TGTGCCAGTAGTATCGAGATGGCAGCTCAAAATGGCTACACCTTC

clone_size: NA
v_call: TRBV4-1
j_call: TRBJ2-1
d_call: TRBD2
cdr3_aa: CASSQPLLAGSSYNEQFF
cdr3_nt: TGCGCCAGCAGCCAACCCCTTCTAGCGGGCAGCTCCTACAATGAGCAGTTCTTC

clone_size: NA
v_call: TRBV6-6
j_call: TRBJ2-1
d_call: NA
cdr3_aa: CASRDPGGIVDNEQFF
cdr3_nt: TGTGCCAGCAGAGACCCCGGAGGAATCGTTGACAATGAGCAGTTCTTC

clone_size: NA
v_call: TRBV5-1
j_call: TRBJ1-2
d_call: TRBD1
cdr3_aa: CASSLARGNYGYTF
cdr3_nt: TGCGCCAGCAGCTTGGCCAGGGGGAACTATGGCTACACCTTC

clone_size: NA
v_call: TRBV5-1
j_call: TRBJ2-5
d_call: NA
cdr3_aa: CASSFRYGAAGTQYF
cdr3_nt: TGCGCCAGCAGCTTTCGGTACGGAGCTGCGGGGACCCAGTACTTC

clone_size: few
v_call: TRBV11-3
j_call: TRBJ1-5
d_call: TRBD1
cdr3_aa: CASSLETGRVNQPQHF
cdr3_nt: TGTGCCAGCAGCTTAGAGACAGGGAGGGTTAATCAGCCCCAGCATTTT

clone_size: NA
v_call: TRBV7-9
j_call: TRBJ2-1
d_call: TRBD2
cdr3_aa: CASSLPGGGSYNEQFF
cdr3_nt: TGTGCCAGCAGCTTACCGGGAGGGGGCTCCTACAATGAGCAGTTCTTC

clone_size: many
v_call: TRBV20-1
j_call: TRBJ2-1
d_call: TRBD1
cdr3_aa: CSADRAVEQFF
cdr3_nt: TGCAGCGCGGACAGGGCCGTTGAGCAGTTCTTC

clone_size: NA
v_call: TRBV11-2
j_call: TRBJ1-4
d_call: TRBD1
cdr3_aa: CASSLTLQGEKLFF
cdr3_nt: TGTGCCAGCAGCTTAACTTTACAGGGGGAAAAACTGTTTTTT

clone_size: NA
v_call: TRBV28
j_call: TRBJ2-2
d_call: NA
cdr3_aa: CASSLSGQGLTGELFF
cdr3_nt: TGTGCCAGCAGTTTAAGCGGGCAGGGGTTAACCGGGGAGCTGTTTTTT